This TCR beta chain was captured by sequencing in a study of tumor-infiltrating lymphocytes in primary liver carcinoma. In addition to blood RNA drawn from unsorted whole blood, germline DNA was extracted. Turning to this clonotype: A read error may account for a junction end that differs from germline.

CDR3 length: 14 amino acids. Per the germline V gene, CDR1 is SGHRS and CDR2 is YFSETQ. With around 450 ng total RNA as template and a constant-region primer, TCR beta cDNA was made. For TCR beta, libraries were produced by three nested multiplex PCR rounds using slightly modified ARM-PCR. A C-beta reverse primer and TRBV1-TRBV30 forward primers served in each of the first two PCR rounds, at about 9 cycles apiece. TCRdb passed the multiplex PCR reads through MiXCR, listing each CDR3 protein once. The sample holds approximately 330,000 distinct CDR3 sequences, less than 70% seen once. Sequenced material: peripheral blood. The sequence was obtained from a man aged 35-49 years with primary liver carcinoma and hepatitis B virus infection. This chain links TRBV5-1 with TRBJ2-3; D ambiguous. The CDR3 reads CAGSLPDTGDTQYF. CDR3 nucleotide sequence: TGCGCCGGCAGCTTGCCGGATACCGGAGATACGCAGTATTTT.